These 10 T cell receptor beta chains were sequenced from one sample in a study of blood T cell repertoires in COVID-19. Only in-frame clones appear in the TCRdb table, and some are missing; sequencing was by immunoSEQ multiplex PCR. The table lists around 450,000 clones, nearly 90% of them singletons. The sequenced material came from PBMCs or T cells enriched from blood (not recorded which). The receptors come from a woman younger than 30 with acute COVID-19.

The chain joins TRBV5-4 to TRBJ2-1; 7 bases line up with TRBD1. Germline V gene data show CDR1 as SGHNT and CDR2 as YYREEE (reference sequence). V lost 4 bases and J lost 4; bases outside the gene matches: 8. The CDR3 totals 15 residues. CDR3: CASSHKGAQYNEQFF. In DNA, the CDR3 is TGTGCCAGCAGCCATAAGGGGGCCCAATACAATGAGCAGTTCTTC.

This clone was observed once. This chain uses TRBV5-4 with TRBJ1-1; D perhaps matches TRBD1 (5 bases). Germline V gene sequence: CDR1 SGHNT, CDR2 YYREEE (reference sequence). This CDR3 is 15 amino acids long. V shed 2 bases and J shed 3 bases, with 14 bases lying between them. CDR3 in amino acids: CASSFGRGSDTEAFF. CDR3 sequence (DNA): TGTGCCAGCAGCTTTGGTAGGGGCTCGGACACTGAAGCTTTCTTT.

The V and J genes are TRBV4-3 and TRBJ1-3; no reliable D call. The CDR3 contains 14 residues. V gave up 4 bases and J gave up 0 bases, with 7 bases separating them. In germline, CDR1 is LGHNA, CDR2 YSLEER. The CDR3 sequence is CASSRYSSGNTIYF. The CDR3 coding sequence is TGCGCCAGCAGCCGGTACAGCTCTGGAAACACCATATATTTT.

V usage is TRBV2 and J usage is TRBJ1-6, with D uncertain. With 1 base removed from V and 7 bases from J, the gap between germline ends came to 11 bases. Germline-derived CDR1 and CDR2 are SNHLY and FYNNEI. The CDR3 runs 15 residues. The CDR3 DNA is TGTGCCAGCAGTGAAGGCAGCGTTCGCAATTCACCCCTCCACTTT. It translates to CASSEGSVRNSPLHF.

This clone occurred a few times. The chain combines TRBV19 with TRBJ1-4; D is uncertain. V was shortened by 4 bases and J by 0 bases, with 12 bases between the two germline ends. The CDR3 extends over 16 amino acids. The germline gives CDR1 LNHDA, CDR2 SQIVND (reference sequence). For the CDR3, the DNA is TGTGCCAGTAGTACAGGATCCGGTGCAACTAATGAAAAACTGTTTTTT. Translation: CASSTGSGATNEKLFF.

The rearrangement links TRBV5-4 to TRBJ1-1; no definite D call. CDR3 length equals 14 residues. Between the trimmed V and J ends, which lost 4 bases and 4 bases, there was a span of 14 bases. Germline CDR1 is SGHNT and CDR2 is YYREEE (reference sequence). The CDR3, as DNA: TGTGCCAGCAGCAAACAGTTCGCGAGCACTGAAGCTTTCTTT. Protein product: CASSKQFASTEAFF.

CDR3 residues: CATSDPTGGFYEQYF. CDR3 bases: TGTGCCACCAGTGATCCCACGGGAGGTTTCTACGAGCAGTACTTC. The rearrangement uses TRBV24-1 and TRBJ2-7, with 7 bases identical to TRBD2. CDR1 is KGHDR and CDR2 is SFDVKD in the germline V gene. The V segment lost 3 bases and the J segment 3 bases; nucleotides outside the gene matches: 7. This CDR3 region has 15 residues.

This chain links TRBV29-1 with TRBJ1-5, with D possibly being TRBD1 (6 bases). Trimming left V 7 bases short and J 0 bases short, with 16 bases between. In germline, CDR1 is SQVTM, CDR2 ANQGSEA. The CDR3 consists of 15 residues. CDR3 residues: CSDPTGRHSNQPQHF. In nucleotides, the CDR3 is TGCAGCGATCCGACAGGTAGACATAGCAATCAGCCCCAGCATTTT.

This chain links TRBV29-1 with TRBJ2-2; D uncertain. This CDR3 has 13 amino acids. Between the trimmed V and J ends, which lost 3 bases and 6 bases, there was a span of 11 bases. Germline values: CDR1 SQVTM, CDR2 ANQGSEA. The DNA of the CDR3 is TGCAGCGTTGATAGTAGCTTGTCCGGGGAGCTGTTTTTT. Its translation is CSVDSSLSGELFF.

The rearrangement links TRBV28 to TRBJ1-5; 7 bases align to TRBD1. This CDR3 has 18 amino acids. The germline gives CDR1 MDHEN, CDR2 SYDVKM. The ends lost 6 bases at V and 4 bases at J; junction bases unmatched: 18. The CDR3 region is CASRRGVTGKRSNQPQHF. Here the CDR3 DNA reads TGTGCCAGCAGGAGGGGGGTGACAGGGAAAAGAAGTAATCAGCCCCAGCATTTT.